This is a list of T cell receptor beta chains from one sample in a study of blood T cell repertoires in COVID-19. Here immunoSEQ multiplex PCR was the method, and the copy in TCRdb shows in-frame clones only, minus some. This sample carries 300,000 to 350,000 clones, roughly 88% of them seen once, and the ten largest clones take more than 5%. The sample consisted of PBMCs or T cells enriched from blood (not recorded which). These receptors were obtained from a man aged 30 to 39 who had recovered from COVID-19. CDR3s include the opening cysteine and the closing phenylalanine or tryptophan. Fields, in order: D gene, J gene, clone size, V gene, CDR3 protein, CDR3 DNA. D genes are given only for firm matches. Size is stated for part of the rows, as once, few or many counts, or as a class when the clone is expanded.

d_call: NA; j_call: TRBJ2-3; clone_size: once; v_call: TRBV6-5; cdr3_aa: CASSSVGTDTQYF; cdr3_nt: TGTGCCAGCAGCTCGGTGGGCACAGATACGCAGTATTTT
d_call: NA; j_call: TRBJ2-7; clone_size: few; v_call: TRBV2; cdr3_aa: CASSVRGIPSYEQYF; cdr3_nt: TGTGCCAGCAGTGTTCGCGGGATCCCCTCCTACGAGCAGTACTTC
d_call: NA; j_call: TRBJ2-2; clone_size: NA; v_call: TRBV11-2; cdr3_aa: CASSLPTETGELFF; cdr3_nt: TGTGCCAGCAGCCTCCCGACTGAAACCGGGGAGCTGTTTTTT
d_call: NA; j_call: TRBJ2-1; clone_size: NA; v_call: TRBV7-8; cdr3_aa: CASSRPLHRDNEQFF; cdr3_nt: TGTGCCAGCAGCCGCCCCCTACACAGGGACAATGAGCAGTTCTTC
d_call: NA; j_call: TRBJ2-1; clone_size: NA; v_call: TRBV3-1/TRBV3-2; cdr3_aa: CASSGGFRIDEQFF; cdr3_nt: TGTGCCAGCAGCGGAGGTTTTCGCATCGATGAGCAGTTCTTC
d_call: NA; j_call: TRBJ2-1; clone_size: once; v_call: TRBV7-6; cdr3_aa: CASSLNWGDEQFF; cdr3_nt: TGTGCCAGCAGCTTAAATTGGGGGGACGAGCAGTTCTTC
d_call: TRBD1; j_call: TRBJ1-6; clone_size: NA; v_call: TRBV19; cdr3_aa: CASSMGQPNTPLHF; cdr3_nt: TGTGCCAGTAGTATGGGACAGCCTAACACCCCCCTCCACTTT
d_call: NA; j_call: TRBJ2-7; clone_size: NA; v_call: TRBV14; cdr3_aa: CASSQDRSYEQYF; cdr3_nt: TGTGCCAGCAGCCAAGATCGGTCCTACGAGCAGTACTTC
d_call: TRBD1; j_call: TRBJ1-2; clone_size: once; v_call: TRBV28; cdr3_aa: CASSLGQGYGYTF; cdr3_nt: TGTGCCAGCAGTTTAGGACAGGGATACGGCTACACCTTC
d_call: TRBD1; j_call: TRBJ2-5; clone_size: NA; v_call: TRBV27; cdr3_aa: CASSREGQLLETQYF; cdr3_nt: TGTGCCAGCAGTCGTGAGGGACAGCTATTAGAGACCCAGTACTTC
d_call: NA; j_call: TRBJ2-1; clone_size: NA; v_call: TRBV10-1; cdr3_aa: CASSEGRGKSYNEQFF; cdr3_nt: TGCGCCAGCAGTGAGGGCAGGGGCAAATCCTACAATGAGCAGTTCTTC
d_call: NA; j_call: TRBJ1-6; clone_size: NA; v_call: TRBV3-1/TRBV3-2; cdr3_aa: CASSQVDRAHSPLHF; cdr3_nt: TGTGCCAGCAGCCAGGTAGACAGAGCCCACTCACCCCTCCACTTT
d_call: NA; j_call: TRBJ2-7; clone_size: NA; v_call: TRBV27; cdr3_aa: CASSREGGATYEQYF; cdr3_nt: TGTGCCAGCAGTCGCGAGGGCGGGGCAACCTACGAGCAGTACTTC
d_call: NA; j_call: TRBJ1-5; clone_size: NA; v_call: TRBV30; cdr3_aa: CAWSVGGADNQPQHF; cdr3_nt: TGTGCCTGGAGTGTAGGAGGGGCAGATAATCAGCCCCAGCATTTT
d_call: TRBD1; j_call: TRBJ1-2; clone_size: NA; v_call: TRBV7-2; cdr3_aa: CASSEGTGANYGYTF; cdr3_nt: TGTGCCAGCAGCGAAGGGACAGGGGCTAACTATGGCTACACCTTC
d_call: NA; j_call: TRBJ1-1; clone_size: NA; v_call: TRBV28; cdr3_aa: CASSLMGGFGTEAFF; cdr3_nt: TGTGCCAGCAGTTTAATGGGGGGTTTTGGCACTGAAGCTTTCTTT
d_call: NA; j_call: TRBJ2-1; clone_size: NA; v_call: TRBV10-3; cdr3_aa: CAISEGGTYNEQFF; cdr3_nt: TGTGCCATCAGTGAGGGGGGGACCTACAATGAGCAGTTCTTC
d_call: TRBD1; j_call: TRBJ2-5; clone_size: NA; v_call: TRBV27; cdr3_aa: CASSLWTGGETQYF; cdr3_nt: TGTGCCAGCAGTTTATGGACAGGGGGAGAGACCCAGTACTTC
d_call: NA; j_call: TRBJ2-7; clone_size: NA; v_call: TRBV28; cdr3_aa: CASSLGSSGPNYEQYF; cdr3_nt: TGTGCCAGCAGTTTAGGTAGTAGCGGCCCCAACTACGAGCAGTACTTC
d_call: TRBD1; j_call: TRBJ1-2; clone_size: NA; v_call: TRBV2; cdr3_aa: CASSDRGPDYGYTF; cdr3_nt: TGTGCCAGCAGCGACAGGGGGCCGGACTATGGCTACACCTTC
d_call: TRBD1; j_call: TRBJ2-1; clone_size: NA; v_call: TRBV6-5; cdr3_aa: CASSGRQGRKNEQFF; cdr3_nt: TGTGCCAGCAGCGGGAGACAGGGGAGAAAAAATGAGCAGTTCTTC
d_call: TRBD1; j_call: TRBJ2-3; clone_size: NA; v_call: TRBV25-1; cdr3_aa: CASSRQGPDTQYF; cdr3_nt: TGTGCCAGCAGCCGACAGGGTCCAGATACGCAGTATTTT
d_call: NA; j_call: TRBJ2-7; clone_size: NA; v_call: TRBV3-1/TRBV3-2; cdr3_aa: CASSQRTYEQYF; cdr3_nt: TGTGCCAGCAGCCAGAGAACGTACGAGCAGTACTTC
d_call: NA; j_call: TRBJ2-5; clone_size: NA; v_call: TRBV11-3; cdr3_aa: CASSLGGGRGETQYF; cdr3_nt: TGTGCCAGCAGCTTGGGCGGGGGCCGGGGTGAGACCCAGTACTTC
d_call: NA; j_call: TRBJ2-5; clone_size: many; v_call: TRBV15; cdr3_aa: CATSRENRQETQYF; cdr3_nt: TGTGCCACCAGCAGAGAAAACAGGCAAGAGACCCAGTACTTC
d_call: TRBD1; j_call: TRBJ1-6; clone_size: NA; v_call: TRBV11-2; cdr3_aa: CASSLYRGYASPLHF; cdr3_nt: TGTGCCAGCAGCTTATACAGGGGGTACGCGTCACCCCTCCACTTT
d_call: NA; j_call: TRBJ1-3; clone_size: NA; v_call: TRBV3-1/TRBV3-2; cdr3_aa: CASSQGLTSGNTIYF; cdr3_nt: TGTGCCAGCAGCCAGGGACTGACCTCTGGAAACACCATATATTTT
d_call: NA; j_call: TRBJ1-5; clone_size: NA; v_call: TRBV19; cdr3_aa: CASSIAGGAGDQPQHF; cdr3_nt: TGTGCCAGTAGTATTGCGGGAGGGGCAGGAGATCAGCCCCAGCATTTT
d_call: NA; j_call: TRBJ1-1; clone_size: NA; v_call: TRBV19; cdr3_aa: CASSAGRGTEAFF; cdr3_nt: TGTGCCAGTAGTGCCGGACGGGGCACTGAAGCTTTCTTT